This TCR beta chain is from a study of blood T cell repertoires in COVID-19. Across the study: The United States, Italy and Spain supplied acute and convalescent COVID-19 samples. From T cells, B-cell-depleted T cells, or PBMCs came the material, which was cDNA or gDNA.

Germline CDR1 and CDR2: LNHDA and SQIVND (reference sequence). The CDR3 spans 15 residues. V was trimmed by 5 bases and J by 2 bases, leaving 15 bases between them. Authors' analysis steps: For nucleated cells, counts were estimated from reference gene primer amplification. Assay used: immunoSEQ multiplex PCR; TCRdb lists only in-frame clones, some missing. V, J and clone size derive from that table, while D and trimming were established from the DNA sequence. The sample consists of about 110,000 clones, 86% of them appearing once. The receptor comes from a middle-aged man with acute or convalescent COVID-19. The rearrangement links TRBV19 to TRBJ1-1; D might be TRBD1 (6 bases). Sample: peripheral blood. The CDR3 loop is CASSPPGTRNTEAFF. The CDR3 region has the DNA TGTGCCAGTAGTCCCCCCGGGACAAGAAACACTGAAGCTTTCTTT.